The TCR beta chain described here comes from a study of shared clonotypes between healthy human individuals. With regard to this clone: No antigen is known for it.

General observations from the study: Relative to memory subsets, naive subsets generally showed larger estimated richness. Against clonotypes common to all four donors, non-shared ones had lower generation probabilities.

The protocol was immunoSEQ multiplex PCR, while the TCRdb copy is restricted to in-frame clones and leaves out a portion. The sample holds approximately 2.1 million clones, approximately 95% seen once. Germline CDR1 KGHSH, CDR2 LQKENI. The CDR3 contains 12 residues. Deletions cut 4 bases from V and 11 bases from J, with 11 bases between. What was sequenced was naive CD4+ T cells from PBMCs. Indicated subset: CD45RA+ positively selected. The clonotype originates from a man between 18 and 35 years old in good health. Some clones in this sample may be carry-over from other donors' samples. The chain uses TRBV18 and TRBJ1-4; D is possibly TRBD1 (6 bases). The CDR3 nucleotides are TGTGCCAGCTCACGCGACAGGACCAAACTGTTTTTT. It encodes CASSRDRTKLFF.